Following are 31 T cell receptor beta chains from one sample sequenced in a study of cytomegalovirus exposure and HLA in healthy donors. The PCR ran on 60 Vbeta and 13 Jbeta primers. Here immunoSEQ multiplex PCR was the method, and the copy in TCRdb shows in-frame clones only, minus some. The profile shows fewer than 150,000 clones, over 70% of them singletons. The specimen was PBMCs. These receptors were obtained from a man aged 40-49 years in good health and CMV-seropositive.

This chain uses TRBV5-6 with TRBJ1-1, with D unresolved. Trimming removed 0 bases from V and 2 bases from J, with 11 bases in between. This CDR3 has 15 residues. Per the germline V gene, CDR1 is SGHDT and CDR2 is YYEEEE. The CDR3 DNA is TGTGCCAGCAGCTTGGCTACCGCGGGTAACACTGAAGCTTTCTTT. This codes for CASSLATAGNTEAFF.

The chain uses TRBV7-9 and TRBJ1-1; D remains ambiguous. V was cut by 10 bases and J by 4 bases, with 7 bases left in between. This CDR3 spans 10 amino acids. Germline CDR1 is SEHNR and CDR2 is FQNEAQ (reference sequence). The CDR3 protein is CATGGTEAFF. The CDR3 DNA reads as TGTGCCACCGGTGGCACTGAAGCTTTCTTT.

This clone was counted many times. V is TRBV5-1 and J is TRBJ1-6; D call uncertain. V was cut by 0 bases and J by 6 bases, with 7 bases left in between. The CDR3 consists of 14 residues. The germline V gene encodes CDR1 SGHRS and CDR2 YFSETQ. CDR3 DNA: TGCGCCAGCAGCTTGGACTCCACTAATTCACCCCTCCACTTT. Translation: CASSLDSTNSPLHF.

This clone was counted a few times. The chain carries TRBV27 and TRBJ2-7; maybe TRBD2 (5 bases). Germline V gene lookup returns CDR1 MNHEY and CDR2 SMNVEV (reference sequence). The germline V and J ends were trimmed by 4 bases and 2 bases, with 12 bases remaining between them. The CDR3 is 14 amino acids. CDR3 coding DNA: TGTGCCAGCAGTTCAACCGGGGTCCCCTACGAGCAGTACTTC. Its protein product is CASSSTGVPYEQYF.

CDR3 DNA sequence: TGTGCCAGTAGTAGACCGGGACAGGGGAGCAATCAGCCCCAGCATTTT. This sequence encodes CASSRPGQGSNQPQHF. The chain is built from TRBV19 and TRBJ1-5, with 10 positions matching TRBD1. Germline CDR1 reads LNHDA; CDR2 reads SQIVND (reference sequence). Trimming at V came to 4 bases and at J to 1 base, leaving 4 bases not matched to a gene. The CDR3 is 16 residues long.

The rearrangement links TRBV6-1 to TRBJ2-7; D uncertain. CDR1 MNHNS and CDR2 SASEGT come from the germline V gene. The CDR3 loop spans 15 amino acids. Trimming shortened V by 1 base and J by 3 bases, and 13 bases separated the two germline ends. As DNA, the CDR3 is TGTGCCAGCAGTGAAGTTGAGACTCCAATCTACGAGCAGTACTTC. Its translation: CASSEVETPIYEQYF.

The genes are TRBV4-1 and TRBJ2-7; 8 positions match TRBD1. The CDR3 sequence is 15 residues long. Germline trimming cut 0 bases from V and 7 bases from J; bases unmatched to any gene: 8. Germline loops: CDR1 MGHRA, CDR2 YSYEKL. CDR3 nucleotides: TGCGCCAGCAGCCAAGACGGTCAGGGGGCGCGAGAGCAGTACTTC. Translation: CASSQDGQGAREQYF.

The V and J genes are TRBV4-2 and TRBJ1-1, with a possible D match to TRBD1 (5 bases). Trimming cost V 4 bases and J 10 bases, with 16 bases left between them. This CDR3 has 13 residues. Germline V gives CDR1 LGHNA, CDR2 YNFKEQ. The CDR3 loop is CASSRLRRDGAFF. CDR3 DNA sequence: TGTGCCAGCAGCCGACTTCGCAGGGATGGAGCTTTCTTT.

J is TRBJ1-2 and V is TRBV5-1; the D gene is possibly TRBD1 (6 bases). CDR1 and CDR2 (germline): SGHRS, YFSETQ. This CDR3 has 15 residues. V was clipped by 0 bases and J by 1 base, with 10 bases between them. In nucleotides, the CDR3 is TGCGCCAGCAGCTTGGCAGGGGAGGGTAACTATGGCTACACCTTC. Protein: CASSLAGEGNYGYTF.

The CDR3 is CASSEMGAAGNTIYF. The CDR3 DNA follows: TGTGCCAGCAGTGAAATGGGGGCGGCGGGAAACACCATATATTTT. V gene TRBV2 combines with J gene TRBJ1-3; D perhaps matches TRBD1 (6 bases). The ends were cut back, 2 bases at V and 4 bases at J, with 12 bases in the middle. This CDR3 is built from 15 residues. CDR1 and CDR2 from the germline V gene are SNHLY and FYNNEI.

The genes are TRBV30 and TRBJ2-5; TRBD2 aligns across 11 bases. Trimming removed 0 bases from V and 2 bases from J; junction bases left unmatched: 11. CDR1 is GTSNPN, CDR2 SVGIG, per germline (reference sequence). This CDR3 has 18 amino acids. CDR3 coding DNA: TGTGCCTGGAGTGTGGGGTTAGCGGGAGGGCCCAGTCAAGAGACCCAGTACTTC. Protein: CAWSVGLAGGPSQETQYF.

The V call is TRBV10-3, the J call TRBJ1-1; D not certain. There are 15 residues in the CDR3. Germline V CDR1 and CDR2: ENHRY, SYGVKD. V shed 2 bases and J shed 0 bases, with 10 bases lying between them. CDR3 residues: CAISEGPVMNTEAFF. CDR3 coding DNA: TGTGCCATCAGTGAGGGGCCGGTTATGAACACTGAAGCTTTCTTT.

This chain uses TRBV5-6 with TRBJ2-7; 8 bases match TRBD1. The CDR3 covers 15 residues. Looked up from germline, CDR1 is SGHDT and CDR2 is YYEEEE. V trimming: 3 bases; J trimming: 3 bases; junction bases outside the gene matches: 8. CDR3 amino acids: CASSSRTGRFYEQYF. CDR3 coding DNA: TGTGCCAGCAGCTCGAGGACAGGGCGCTTCTACGAGCAGTACTTC.

The CDR3 here is CASSELSDTQYF. CDR3 in DNA: TGTGCCAGCAGTGAACTTTCGGATACGCAGTATTTT. The gene calls are TRBV2 and TRBJ2-3; D call uncertain. The V end was cut by 2 bases, the J end by 6 bases, with 6 bases between. This CDR3 contains 12 residues. Germline V gene sequence: CDR1 SNHLY, CDR2 FYNNEI.

The chain combines TRBV9 with TRBJ2-3, with no clear D. The germline V and J ends were trimmed by 0 bases and 6 bases, with 8 bases remaining between them. The CDR3 sequence is 13 residues long. Germline V gene sequence: CDR1 SGDLS, CDR2 YYNGEE. The CDR3 here is CASSVDAADTQYF. The CDR3 nucleotides are TGTGCCAGCAGCGTAGACGCGGCGGATACGCAGTATTTT.

This clone has only a few counts. In DNA, the CDR3 is TGTGCCAGCAGTGCTTCTAGCGGGGGGACCGGGGAGCTGTTTTTT. Its translation: CASSASSGGTGELFF. The chain links TRBV6-5 to TRBJ2-2; 11 nucleotides match TRBD2. Germline values: CDR1 MNHEY, CDR2 SVGAGI. This CDR3 region has 15 residues. V was clipped by 5 bases and J by 5 bases; unmatched bases: 4.

This clone appeared once. J is TRBJ2-1 and V is TRBV7-6; no clear D gene. This CDR3 spans 15 amino acids. The germline CDR1 and CDR2 sequences are SGHVS and FNYEAQ. The germline V and J ends were trimmed by 4 bases and 10 bases, with 20 bases remaining between them. CDR3 amino acids: CASSSSYTLLREQFF. The CDR3 DNA reads TGTGCCAGCAGCTCATCGTATACCCTTCTACGGGAGCAGTTCTTC.

The rearrangement uses TRBV6-4 and TRBJ2-7; TRBD2 matches at 7 bases. Germline loops: CDR1 MRHNA, CDR2 SNTAGT. The length of the CDR3 is 15 residues. The ends lost 5 bases at V and 2 bases at J; junction bases unmatched: 9. CDR3 DNA: TGTGCCAGCAGTCCCAGTGGGGGGGTCCCCTACGAGCAGTACTTC. Protein: CASSPSGGVPYEQYF.

CDR3 amino acids: CASSRGQGTTPKLFF. Written as DNA, the CDR3 is TGTGCCAGCAGCCGAGGACAGGGGACTACTCCTAAACTGTTTTTT. This rearrangement joins TRBV6-1 to TRBJ1-4; TRBD1 matches at 9 bases. The CDR3 runs 15 residues. V gave up 6 bases and J gave up 11 bases; unmatched junction bases: 13. CDR1 is MNHNS, CDR2 SASEGT, per germline.

This clone was seen a single time. The chain carries TRBV5-8 and TRBJ2-1; 7 bases line up with TRBD2. Germline assignment: CDR1 SGHTS and CDR2 YDEGEE. V was pared by 4 bases and J by 8 bases, with 12 bases of the junction left unmatched. This CDR3 contains 15 residues. The CDR3 reads CASSGGGGKADEQFF. In DNA, the CDR3 is TGTGCCAGCAGCGGGGGGGGAGGGAAGGCCGATGAGCAGTTCTTC.

The chain combines TRBV4-3 with TRBJ1-1; TRBD1 matches 8 bases. The CDR3 consists of 14 residues. V lost 4 bases to trimming and J lost 2 bases; unmatched junction nucleotides: 3. Germline assignment: CDR1 LGHNA and CDR2 YSLEER. The CDR3 here is CASSPDRGNTEAFF. CDR3 sequence (DNA): TGCGCCAGCAGCCCCGACAGGGGTAACACTGAAGCTTTCTTT.

Regarding this clone: At the DNA level, this CDR3 is encoded by other sequences in the same sample as well. V is TRBV4-3 and J is TRBJ1-1; perhaps TRBD1 as D (6 bases). The CDR3 runs to 18 residues. The germline CDR1 and CDR2 sequences are LGHNA and YSLEER. The V end was cut by 0 bases, the J end by 5 bases, with 22 bases between. CDR3 bases: TGCGCCAGCAGCCAAGATGGGGTCCGGGACAAGCGGGGTACTGAAGCTTTCTTT. It codes for CASSQDGVRDKRGTEAFF.

This rearrangement joins TRBV14 to TRBJ2-3, with D maybe TRBD1 (6 bases). Germline V gene data show CDR1 as SGHDN and CDR2 as FVKESK. V lost 5 bases and J lost 2, with 11 bases in between. This CDR3 comprises 14 residues. CDR3 protein: CASSYGQITDTQYF. CDR3 DNA: TGTGCCAGCAGCTACGGACAGATCACAGATACGCAGTATTTT.

The rearrangement joins TRBV7-6 to TRBJ2-5, with D perhaps matching TRBD2 (5 bases). Germline V gene sequence: CDR1 SGHVS, CDR2 FNYEAQ. Deletions cut 5 bases from V and 2 bases from J, with 12 bases between. The CDR3 sequence is 14 residues long. CDR3 sequence (DNA): TGTGCCAGCAGCCCCCGAGGGCTACAAGAGACCCAGTACTTC. It encodes CASSPRGLQETQYF.

The chain uses TRBV5-4 and TRBJ2-3, with TRBD1 matching 8 bases. Trimming took 1 base from V and 4 from J; bases not matched to a gene: 8. CDR1 is SGHNT, CDR2 YYREEE, per germline (reference sequence). The CDR3 is made up of 16 amino acids. The CDR3 sequence is CASSLYAGGGSDTQYF. The CDR3 coding sequence is TGTGCCAGCAGCTTGTACGCAGGGGGCGGCTCAGATACGCAGTATTTT.

The V call is TRBV10-3, the J call TRBJ1-2; D perhaps matches TRBD1 (5 bases). The CDR3 is 13 residues long. Looked up from germline, CDR1 is ENHRY and CDR2 is SYGVKD. The V and J ends lost 11 bases and 4 bases respectively, with 17 bases between them. CDR3 coding DNA: TGTGCCGCGGGGGAGGGCATCAGCTATGGCTACACCTTC. It codes for CAAGEGISYGYTF.

The chain couples TRBV25-1 to TRBJ1-5, with D perhaps matching TRBD1 (5 bases). Trimming pared 5 bases from V and 2 bases from J, leaving 10 bases between. The CDR3 extends over 14 amino acids. Germline-derived CDR1 and CDR2 are MGHDK and SYGVNS. CDR3 sequence (DNA): TGTGCCAGCAGTCCAGGGTTACGCAATCAGCCCCAGCATTTT. Its protein product is CASSPGLRNQPQHF.

The chain joins TRBV5-3 to TRBJ1-5; no clear D gene. TRBV5-3 is treated as an ORF (open reading frame) with a function not yet certain. Trimming pared 0 bases from V and 7 bases from J, leaving 17 bases between. CDR3 length: 16 residues. Here the CDR3 DNA reads TGTGCCAGAAGCTTGGTCATAAGAGGGAAGAGCCAGCCCCAGCATTTT. Encoded protein: CARSLVIRGKSQPQHF.

This clone was detected only a few times. The genes are TRBV11-2 and TRBJ1-1; 8 bases align to TRBD1. V lost 5 bases to trimming and J lost 5 bases; unmatched junction nucleotides: 4. The length of the CDR3 is 13 residues. Germline CDR1 SGHAT, CDR2 FQNNGV. CDR3 in DNA: TGTGCCAGCAGCCCCAACAGGGGGACTGAAGCTTTCTTT. This sequence encodes CASSPNRGTEAFF.

The chain carries TRBV7-2 and TRBJ2-7; 8 nucleotides agree with TRBD2. This CDR3 region has 17 residues. The V and J ends lost 5 bases and 3 bases, in that order; junction bases with no gene match: 15. The germline CDR1 and CDR2 sequences are SGHTA and FQGNSA. The CDR3 region is CASSPTGGTRYIYEQYF. CDR3 sequence (DNA): TGTGCCAGCAGCCCCACGGGAGGGACCCGATACATCTACGAGCAGTACTTC.

The table lists this clone with a count of one. The chain employs TRBV6-5 and TRBJ2-2; 9 bases map to TRBD1. CDR3 size: 15 residues. V shed 6 bases and J 6 bases; nucleotides not matched to a gene: 8. From germline, CDR1 is MNHEY and CDR2 SVGAGI. Here the CDR3 DNA reads TGTGCCAGCAGACACGACAGGGGGGTGGCCGGGGAGCTGTTTTTT. Translation gives CASRHDRGVAGELFF.